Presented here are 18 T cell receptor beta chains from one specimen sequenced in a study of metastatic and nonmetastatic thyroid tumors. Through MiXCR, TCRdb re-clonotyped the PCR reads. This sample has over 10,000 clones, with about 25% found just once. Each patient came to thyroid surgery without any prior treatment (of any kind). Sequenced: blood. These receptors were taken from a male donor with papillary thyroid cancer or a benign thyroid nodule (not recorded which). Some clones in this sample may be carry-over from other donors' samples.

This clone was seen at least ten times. CDR3 bases: TGTGCCAGCAGCTTGGTCCCTAGCGGGACCGAGCAGTACTTC. Its translation: CASSLVPSGTEQYF. The chain couples TRBV5-5 to TRBJ2-7; 9 positions match TRBD2. The germline gives CDR1 SGHKS, CDR2 YYEKEE (reference sequence). This CDR3 is 14 amino acids long. The junction had 4 bases not matched to a gene; V was cut back by 0 bases and J by 6 bases.

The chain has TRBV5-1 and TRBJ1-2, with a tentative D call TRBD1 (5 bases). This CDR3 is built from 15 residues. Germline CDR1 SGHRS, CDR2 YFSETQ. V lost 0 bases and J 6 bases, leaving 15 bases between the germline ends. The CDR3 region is CASSLAGLWGDGYTF. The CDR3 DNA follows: TGCGCCAGCAGCTTGGCAGGTCTTTGGGGCGATGGCTACACCTTC.

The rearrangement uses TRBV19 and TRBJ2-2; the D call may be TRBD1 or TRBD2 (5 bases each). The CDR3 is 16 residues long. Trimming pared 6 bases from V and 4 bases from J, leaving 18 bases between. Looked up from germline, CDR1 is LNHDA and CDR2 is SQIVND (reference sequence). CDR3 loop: CASSTPRGAGTGELFF. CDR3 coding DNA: TGTGCCAGTAGCACGCCGAGGGGCGCGGGCACCGGGGAGCTGTTTTTT.

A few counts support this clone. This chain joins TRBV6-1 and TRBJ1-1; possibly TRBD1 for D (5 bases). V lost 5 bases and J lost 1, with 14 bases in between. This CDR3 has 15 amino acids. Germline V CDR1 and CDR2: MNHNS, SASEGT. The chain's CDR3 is CASSPPGTANTEAFF. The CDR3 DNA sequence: TGTGCCAGCAGTCCTCCCGGGACGGCGAACACTGAAGCTTTCTTT.

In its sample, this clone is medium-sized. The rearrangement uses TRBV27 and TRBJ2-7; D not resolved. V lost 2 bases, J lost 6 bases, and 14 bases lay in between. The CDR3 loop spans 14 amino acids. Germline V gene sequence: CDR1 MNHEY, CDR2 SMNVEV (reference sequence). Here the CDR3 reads CASSLGPLSGEQYF. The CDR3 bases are TGTGCCAGCAGTTTAGGTCCGTTATCTGGCGAGCAGTACTTC.

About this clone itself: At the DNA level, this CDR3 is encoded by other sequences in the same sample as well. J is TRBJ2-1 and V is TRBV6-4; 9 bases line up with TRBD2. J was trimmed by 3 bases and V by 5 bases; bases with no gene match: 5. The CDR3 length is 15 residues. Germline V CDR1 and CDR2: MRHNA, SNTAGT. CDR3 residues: CASSLLAGDYNEQFF. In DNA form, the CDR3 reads TGTGCCAGCAGTTTGTTAGCGGGAGACTACAATGAGCAGTTCTTC.

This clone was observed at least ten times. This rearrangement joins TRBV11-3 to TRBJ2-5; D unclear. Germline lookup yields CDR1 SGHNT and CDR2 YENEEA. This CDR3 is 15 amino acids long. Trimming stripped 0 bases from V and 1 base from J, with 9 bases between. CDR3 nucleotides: TGTGCCAGCAGCTTAGAGGGTCGACCCCAAGAGACCCAGTACTTC. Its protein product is CASSLEGRPQETQYF.

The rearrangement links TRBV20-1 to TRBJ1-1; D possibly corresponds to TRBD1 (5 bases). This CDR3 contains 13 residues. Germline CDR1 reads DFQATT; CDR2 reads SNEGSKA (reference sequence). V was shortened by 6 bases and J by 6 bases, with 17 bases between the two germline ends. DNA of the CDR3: TGCAGTGCGCCTGACGGGGGGGACTCTGAAGCTTTCTTT. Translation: CSAPDGGDSEAFF.

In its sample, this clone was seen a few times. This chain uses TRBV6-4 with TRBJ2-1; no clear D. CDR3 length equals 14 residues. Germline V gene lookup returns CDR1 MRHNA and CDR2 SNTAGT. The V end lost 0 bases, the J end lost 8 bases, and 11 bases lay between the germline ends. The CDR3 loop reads CASSDSGPTDEQFF. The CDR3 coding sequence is TGTGCCAGCAGTGACTCGGGCCCCACGGATGAGCAGTTCTTC.

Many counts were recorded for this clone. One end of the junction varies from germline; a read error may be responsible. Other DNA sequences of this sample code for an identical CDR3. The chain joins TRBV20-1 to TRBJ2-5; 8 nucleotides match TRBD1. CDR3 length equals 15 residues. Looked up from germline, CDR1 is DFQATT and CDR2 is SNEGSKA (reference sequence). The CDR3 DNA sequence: TGCAGTGTGGCCCACCCAGGGGGCCCAGAAGAGACTCAGTACTTC. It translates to CSVAHPGGPEETQYF.

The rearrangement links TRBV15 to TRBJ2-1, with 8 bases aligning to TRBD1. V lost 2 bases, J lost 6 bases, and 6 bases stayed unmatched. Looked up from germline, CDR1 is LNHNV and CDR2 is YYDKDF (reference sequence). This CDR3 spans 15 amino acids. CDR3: CATSRSRTGSNEQFF. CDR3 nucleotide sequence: TGTGCCACCAGCAGATCTCGGACAGGGTCCAATGAGCAGTTCTTC.

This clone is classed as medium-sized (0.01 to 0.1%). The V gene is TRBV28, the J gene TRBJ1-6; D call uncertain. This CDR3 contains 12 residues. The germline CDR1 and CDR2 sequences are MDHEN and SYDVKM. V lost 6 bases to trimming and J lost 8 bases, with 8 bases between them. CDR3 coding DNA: TGTGCCAGCAGAACCGCAGATTCACCCCTCCACTTT. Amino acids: CASRTADSPLHF.

CDR3 bases: TGTGCCAGCAGTCAAGGCGGATATACGCAGTATTTT. This gives the protein CASSQGGYTQYF. The V gene is TRBV6-2 or TRBV6-3, the J gene TRBJ2-3; D remains ambiguous. The CDR3 contains 12 residues. The V gene's germline CDR1 is MNHEY and CDR2 SVGEGT. The germline V and J ends were trimmed by 5 bases and 7 bases, with 10 bases remaining between them.

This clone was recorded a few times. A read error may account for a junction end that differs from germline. CDR3: CASSYSAGTGELFF. The CDR3 DNA follows: TGTGCCAGCAGTTACTCCGCAGGGACCGGTGAGCTTTTTTTT. V gene TRBV6-2 or TRBV6-3 combines with J gene TRBJ2-2, with D perhaps matching TRBD1 or TRBD2 (5 bases each). CDR3 length: 14 amino acids. Looked up from germline, CDR1 is MNHEY and CDR2 is SVGEGT.

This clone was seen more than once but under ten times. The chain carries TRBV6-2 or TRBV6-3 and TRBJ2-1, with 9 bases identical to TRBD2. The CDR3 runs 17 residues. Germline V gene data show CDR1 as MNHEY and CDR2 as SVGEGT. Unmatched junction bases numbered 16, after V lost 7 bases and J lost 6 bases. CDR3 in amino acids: CASTLGWGGRALNEQFF. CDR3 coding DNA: TGTGCCAGCACCCTCGGTTGGGGCGGGAGGGCCCTCAATGAGCAGTTCTTC.

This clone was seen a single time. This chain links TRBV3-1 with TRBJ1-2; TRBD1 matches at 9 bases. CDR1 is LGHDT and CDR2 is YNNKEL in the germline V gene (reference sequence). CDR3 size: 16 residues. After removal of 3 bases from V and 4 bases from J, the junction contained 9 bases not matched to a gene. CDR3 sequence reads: CASSHLAGQGFYGYTF. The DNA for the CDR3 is TGTGCCAGCAGCCATCTGGCGGGACAGGGCTTCTATGGCTACACCTTC.

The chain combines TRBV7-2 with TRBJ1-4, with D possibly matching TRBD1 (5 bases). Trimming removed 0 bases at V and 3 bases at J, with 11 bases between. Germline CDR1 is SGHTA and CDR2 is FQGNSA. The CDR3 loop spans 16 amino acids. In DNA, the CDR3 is TGTGCCAGCAGCTTAGCGCCGGGGGTAGCTAATGAAAAACTGTTTTTT. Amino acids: CASSLAPGVANEKLFF.

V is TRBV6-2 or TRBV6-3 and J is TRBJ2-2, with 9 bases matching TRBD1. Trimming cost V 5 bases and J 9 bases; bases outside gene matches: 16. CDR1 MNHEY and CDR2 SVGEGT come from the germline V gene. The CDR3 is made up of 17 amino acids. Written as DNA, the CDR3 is TGTGCCAGCAGTGCAGTCGGGACAGGGCAGAACACTTGGGAGCTGTTTTTT. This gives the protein CASSAVGTGQNTWELFF.